The rows below give T cell receptor beta chains drawn from one sample of a study of blood T cell repertoires in COVID-19. The table came from immunoSEQ multiplex PCR; TCRdb's copy has only in-frame clones and leaves some out. The sample has 200,000 to 250,000 clones; 87% are singletons. What was sequenced was PBMCs or T cells enriched from blood (not recorded which). These TCRs come from a man in his late teens or twenties with acute COVID-19. Both conserved end residues are part of each CDR3. A D gene is named only where the DNA matches it firmly. Size is omitted from some rows. Given values are once, few, many or a class for expanded clones.

v_gene	abundance	j_gene	d_gene	CDR3nt	CDR3aa
TRBV27	once	TRBJ2-3	NA	TGTGCCAGCAGTTTAGTTCTTCGGGATACGCAGTATTTT	CASSLVLRDTQYF
TRBV4-1	NA	TRBJ1-1	TRBD1	TGCGCCAGCAGCCCCTTGGACAGGATAAACACTGAAGCTTTCTTT	CASSPLDRINTEAFF
TRBV18	NA	TRBJ1-1	NA	TGTGCCAGCTCACCAGGGAGCGGGAACACTGAAGCTTTCTTT	CASSPGSGNTEAFF
TRBV29-1	NA	TRBJ1-4	TRBD1	TGCAGCGTTGAACGATGGGACAGGGGTAATGAAAAACTGTTTTTT	CSVERWDRGNEKLFF
TRBV18	NA	TRBJ2-7	NA	TGTGCCAGCTCACTCCAGTCGCAGTCGAACGAGCAGTACTTC	CASSLQSQSNEQYF
TRBV7-3	NA	TRBJ2-1	TRBD2	TGTGCCAGCAGCTCAGCGGGACTAGCGGGATACAATGAGCAGTTCTTC	CASSSAGLAGYNEQFF
TRBV4-1	NA	TRBJ2-7	NA	TGCGCCAGCAGCCAAGAAGCCCAGGGTAGCGGCCTCTCCTACGAGCAGTACTTC	CASSQEAQGSGLSYEQYF
TRBV5-6	NA	TRBJ2-7	TRBD2	TGTGCCAGCAGCGGCGGGACTAGCCGCCACTACGAGCAGTACTTC	CASSGGTSRHYEQYF
TRBV5-6	NA	TRBJ2-7	NA	TGTGCCAGCAGCTTGACAGGGTTTAAGTACGAGCAGTACTTC	CASSLTGFKYEQYF
TRBV12-3/TRBV12-4	NA	TRBJ2-1	NA	TGTGCCAGCAGCCCGGCCGACCGGGACAAGCAGTTCTTC	CASSPADRDKQFF
TRBV30	NA	TRBJ1-1	NA	TGTGCCAGCGGGGGTTTTTCCACTGAAGCTTTCTTT	CASGGFSTEAFF
TRBV28	NA	TRBJ2-7	NA	TGTGCCAGCACCCTCCGGGGGAGAGTCTACGAGCAGTACTTC	CASTLRGRVYEQYF
TRBV7-2	NA	TRBJ1-2	TRBD1	TGTGCCAGCAGCGTATACAGGGGGCCTGGCTACACCTTC	CASSVYRGPGYTF
TRBV20-1	many	TRBJ2-7	NA	TGCAGTGCTAGTATCTCCGGGACTTACTCCTACGAGCAGTACTTC	CSASISGTYSYEQYF
TRBV4-1	NA	TRBJ2-5	NA	TGCGCCAGCAGCCGAGAAAAAGCGACCGAAGGTTGGACCCAGTACTTC	CASSREKATEGWTQYF
TRBV6-5	NA	TRBJ2-2	NA	TGTGCCAGCAGTTCCCAGACTAGGACCGCCGGGGAGCTGTTTTTT	CASSSQTRTAGELFF
TRBV9	NA	TRBJ2-2	NA	TGTGCCAGCAGCGTAGTAGCAGAATATGGCACCGGGGAGCTGTTTTTT	CASSVVAEYGTGELFF
TRBV4-1	NA	TRBJ2-1	TRBD2	TGCGCCAGCCGCCTGACTAGCGGGAGCTCCTACAATGAGCAGTTCTTC	CASRLTSGSSYNEQFF
TRBV25-1	NA	TRBJ1-1	TRBD1	TGTGCCAGCAGTGTGACAGGGGGCACCACTGAAGCTTTCTTT	CASSVTGGTTEAFF
TRBV4-1	NA	TRBJ1-1	TRBD1	TGCGCCAGCAGCCCTACAGGGGCAACCCCGCTAGACGCTTTCTTT	CASSPTGATPLDAFF
TRBV12-3/TRBV12-4	NA	TRBJ1-1	NA	TGTGCCAGCAGTCACCGCCACGGAGCTTTCTTT	CASSHRHGAFF
TRBV27	NA	TRBJ2-1	TRBD1	TGTGCCAGCAGTTTAGGGACAGGGGGATATGAGCAGTTCTTC	CASSLGTGGYEQFF
TRBV7-9	NA	TRBJ2-2	NA	TGTGCCAGCAGCTTAGCGCTGGGCACGAACACCGGGGAGCTGTTTTTT	CASSLALGTNTGELFF
TRBV6-5	NA	TRBJ1-2	NA	TGTGCCAGCAGTTACTCGACTGGACAGAACTATGGCTACACCTTC	CASSYSTGQNYGYTF